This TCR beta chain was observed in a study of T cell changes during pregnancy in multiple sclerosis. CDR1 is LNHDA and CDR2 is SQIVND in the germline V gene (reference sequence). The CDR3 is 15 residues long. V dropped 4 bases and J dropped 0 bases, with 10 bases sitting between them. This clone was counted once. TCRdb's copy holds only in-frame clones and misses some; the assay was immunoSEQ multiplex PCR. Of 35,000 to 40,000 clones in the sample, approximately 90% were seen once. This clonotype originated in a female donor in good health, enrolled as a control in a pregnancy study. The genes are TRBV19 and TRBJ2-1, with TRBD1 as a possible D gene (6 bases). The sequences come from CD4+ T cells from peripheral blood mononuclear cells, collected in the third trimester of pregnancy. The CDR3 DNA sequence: TGTGCCAGTAGTAACGACAGGAGCTCCTACAATGAGCAGTTCTTC. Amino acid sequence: CASSNDRSSYNEQFF.